This T cell receptor (beta chain) emerged from a study of shared clonotypes between healthy human individuals. The study, taken as a whole, reports: Sampling covered blood only; tissue repertoires likely differ. Naive CD4 clonotypes overlapped across a handful of donors at 4.5% to 5.5%.

The V and J ends lost 6 bases and 7 bases respectively, with 12 bases between them. Germline values: CDR1 MNHNY, CDR2 SVGAGI (reference sequence). The CDR3 contains 13 residues. This clone appeared a single time. Its antigen is unknown. The repertoire was sequenced with immunoSEQ multiplex PCR; TCRdb's copy has only in-frame clones and lacks some. The table has over a million clones, roughly 74% seen once. The rearrangement links TRBV6-6 to TRBJ2-2; D perhaps matches TRBD1 (5 bases). This receptor was obtained from a man between 18 and 29 years old in good health. Some clones in this sample may be carry-over from other donors' samples. The specimen was memory CD4+ T cells from PBMCs. The subset is: CD45RA-negative fraction. The CDR3 spells CASRGAEGGELFF. In nucleotides, the CDR3 is TGTGCCAGCAGAGGGGCAGAAGGCGGGGAGCTGTTTTTT.